These 10 T cell receptor beta chains originate from one sample sequenced in a study of early stage breast cancer tumors. Sequencing used immunoSEQ multiplex PCR; TCRdb keeps in-frame clones, though not all of them. Of about 2,600 clones listed, around two thirds are singletons. Sequences were obtained from normal breast tissue next to the tumor. Receptors originate from a person aged 45-60 years with breast cancer.

The rearrangement uses TRBV5-4 and TRBJ2-5, with D perhaps TRBD2 (5 bases). The V end lost 8 bases, the J end lost 2 bases, and 16 bases lay between the germline ends. The CDR3 is made up of 14 amino acids. From germline, CDR1 is SGHNT and CDR2 YYREEE (reference sequence). The CDR3 sequence: CASYGDSAQETQYF. Written as DNA, the CDR3 is TGTGCCAGTTACGGGGATAGCGCGCAAGAGACCCAGTACTTC.

This chain uses TRBV6-1 with TRBJ2-1, with 10 positions matching TRBD1. The germline CDR1 and CDR2 sequences are MNHNS and SASEGT. Losses at the gene ends were 8 bases for V and 6 bases for J; bases not matched to a gene: 4. The CDR3 runs 13 residues. CDR3 loop: CASRTGGGNEQFF. In DNA, the CDR3 is TGTGCCAGCCGGACAGGGGGAGGCAATGAGCAGTTCTTC.

The V gene is TRBV5-3, the J gene TRBJ1-1; no reliable D call. TRBV5-3 is noted as an ORF with a role that remains uncertain. The V end was cut by 4 bases, the J end by 11 bases, with 6 bases between. This CDR3 spans 9 amino acids. The CDR3 spells CARSGWAFF. The CDR3 nucleotides read TGTGCCAGAAGCGGCTGGGCTTTCTTT.

The chain has TRBV9 and TRBJ1-1; tentative D call: TRBD1 (6 bases). The length of the CDR3 is 17 residues. Germline V CDR1 and CDR2: SGDLS, YYNGEE. V lost 3 bases and J 1 base, leaving 19 bases between the germline ends. As DNA, the CDR3 is TGTGCCAGCAGCGCCCAGAGAACCGGGACACCGAACACTGAAGCTTTCTTT. This encodes CASSAQRTGTPNTEAFF.

This clone was counted a single time. The V and J genes are TRBV21-1 and TRBJ2-1. TRBV21-1 represents a pseudogene. This CDR3 has 18 amino acids. In DNA, the CDR3 is TGTGCCAGCAGCAAAGCCAGGACTGGCAGGGCTTCCTACAATGAGCAGTTCTTC. Translating it yields CASSKARTGRASYNEQFF.

The chain combines TRBV7-9 with TRBJ2-1; possibly TRBD2 for D (6 bases). This CDR3 region has 17 residues. The V gene's germline CDR1 is SEHNR and CDR2 FQNEAQ (reference sequence). V lost 5 bases, J lost 7 bases, and 24 bases lay in between. CDR3: CASSTTLPTGDQNEQFF. The CDR3 bases are TGTGCCAGCAGCACCACCCTTCCGACGGGGGACCAGAATGAGCAGTTCTTC. Variable domain in full (rest from reference TRBV7-9 and TRBJ2-1): DTGVSQNPRHKITKRGQNVTFRCDPISEHNRLYWYRQTLGQGPEFLTYFQNEAQLEKSRLLSDRFSAERPKGSFSTLEIQRTEQGDSAMYLCASSTTLPTGDQNEQFFGPGTRLTVL.

V usage is TRBV6-6 and J usage is TRBJ1-1; D remains ambiguous. V was pared by 8 bases and J by 5 bases, with 21 bases between. Germline-derived CDR1 and CDR2 are MNHNY and SVGAGI (reference sequence). CDR3 size: 15 residues. CDR3 sequence reads: CASPPPGGLLTEAFF. The CDR3 region has the DNA TGTGCCAGCCCGCCTCCGGGAGGTTTATTGACTGAAGCTTTCTTT.

The genes are TRBV4-1 and TRBJ2-2; the match to TRBD2 covers 12 bases. The length of the CDR3 is 15 residues. The V segment lost 2 bases and the J segment 6 bases; nucleotides outside the gene matches: 1. Germline V gene data show CDR1 as MGHRA and CDR2 as YSYEKL. For the CDR3, the DNA is TGCGCCAGCAGCCAAAGGACTAGCGGGGCCGGGGAGCTGTTTTTT. Residues: CASSQRTSGAGELFF.

This clone was detected only a few times. The V and J genes are TRBV9 and TRBJ2-2; TRBD1 or TRBD2 may be the D gene (6 bases each). The CDR3 extends over 14 amino acids. The V gene's germline CDR1 is SGDLS and CDR2 YYNGEE. Trimming took off 0 bases at V and 7 bases at J, with 10 bases between the two ends. CDR3 loop: CASSVAKGGGELFF. CDR3 nucleotide sequence: TGTGCCAGCAGCGTAGCAAAGGGGGGCGGGGAGCTGTTTTTT.

The chain employs TRBV19 and TRBJ2-2; D is possibly TRBD2 (7 bases). V was shortened by 3 bases and J by 4 bases, with 24 bases between the two germline ends. Germline V lookup: CDR1 LNHDA, CDR2 SQIVND (reference sequence). The CDR3 sequence is 19 residues long. CDR3 DNA: TGTGCCAGTAGTATCGGGGCAGGGGTAAGCGGGATGTTCACCGGGGAGCTGTTTTTT. Its translation is CASSIGAGVSGMFTGELFF.